This TCR beta chain was obtained from a study of OX40 agonist ivuxolimab in advanced cancers. About the research overall: Hepatocellular carcinoma, melanoma, renal cell or head and neck cancer affected the dose-escalation patients. From about 20 to 80 years was the age range, with a mean of 60 years, and 65% to 90% were male.

Data came from immunoSEQ multiplex PCR; TCRdb stores just in-frame clones and leaves some out. This table holds fewer than 95,000 clones, about 90% found once. CDR3 length equals 18 residues. The V gene lost 2 bases and the J gene lost 4 bases, with 24 bases spanning the gap. From germline, CDR1 is SGHRS and CDR2 YFSETQ. The receptor was derived from an adult with an advanced solid tumor such as melanoma, head and neck, liver or kidney cancer. The chain has TRBV5-1 and TRBJ2-5; D is possibly TRBD2 (6 bases). The sample consisted of CD4+ or CD8+ T cells sorted from blood, taken in a trial of the OX40 agonist ivuxolimab. The CDR3 nucleotides are TGCGCCAGCAGCTTCCAGCCCCGCGGCCCCATCGGGGGAGAGACCCAGTACTTC. Translated: CASSFQPRGPIGGETQYF.